This TCR beta chain was obtained from a study of regulatory T cells in long-lasting Graves disease. Stated time point: newly diagnosed GD, antithyroid drugs for less than 3 months. Isolated PBMC RNA provided the starting material for the TCR library. Whole-study results and caveats: With persistent disease, TRBV28, TRBJ1-2 and TRBJ2-5 were the favored segments. Less diverse TCR repertoires were seen in persistent Graves' patients than in newly diagnosed ones.

In this sample, this clonotype turned up many times. Its antigen is unknown. Construction of the TCR beta libraries employed iRepertoire HTBI primers in conjunction with Arm-PCR of CDR3 regions. Each CDR3 protein gets one entry after TCRdb re-called the multiplex PCR reads with MiXCR. The data contain 300,000 to 450,000 distinct CDR3 sequences, roughly a sixth of them singletons. CDR1 is LGHNT and CDR2 is FRNRAP in the germline V gene. The CDR3 covers 15 residues. V shed 5 bases, J shed 3 bases, and the junction held 8 bases outside the gene matches. This material consisted of peripheral blood mononuclear cells (PBMCs), taken at new diagnosis, from a patient treated with antithyroid drugs. The source is a female donor with Graves disease. The gene calls are TRBV12-5 and TRBJ2-3, with 7 bases that match TRBD1. CDR3 amino acids: CASGHDRVRTDTQYF. The CDR3 bases are TGTGCTAGTGGTCATGACAGGGTTCGTACAGATACGCAGTATTTT. The full variable domain, completed using reference TRBV12-5 and TRBJ2-3, is DARVTQTPRHKVTEMGQEVTMRCQPILGHNTVFWYRQTMMQGLELLAYFRNRAPLDDSGMPKDRFSAEMPDATLATLKIQPSEPRDSAVYFCASGHDRVRTDTQYFGPGTRLTVL.